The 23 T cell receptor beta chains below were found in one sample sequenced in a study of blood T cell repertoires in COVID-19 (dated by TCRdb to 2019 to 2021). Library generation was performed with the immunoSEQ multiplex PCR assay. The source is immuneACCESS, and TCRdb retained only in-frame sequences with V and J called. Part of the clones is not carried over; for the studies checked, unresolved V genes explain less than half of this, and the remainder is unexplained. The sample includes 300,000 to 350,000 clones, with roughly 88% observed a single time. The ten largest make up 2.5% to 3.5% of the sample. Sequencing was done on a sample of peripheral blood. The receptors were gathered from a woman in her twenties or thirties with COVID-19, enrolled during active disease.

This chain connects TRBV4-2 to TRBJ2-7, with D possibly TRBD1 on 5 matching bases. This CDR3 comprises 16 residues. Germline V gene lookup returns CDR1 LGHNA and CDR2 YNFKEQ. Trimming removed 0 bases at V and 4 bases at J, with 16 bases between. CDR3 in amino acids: CASSQEGAPLTYEQYF. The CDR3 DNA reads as TGTGCCAGCAGCCAAGAAGGGGCGCCCTTGACTTACGAGCAGTACTTC.

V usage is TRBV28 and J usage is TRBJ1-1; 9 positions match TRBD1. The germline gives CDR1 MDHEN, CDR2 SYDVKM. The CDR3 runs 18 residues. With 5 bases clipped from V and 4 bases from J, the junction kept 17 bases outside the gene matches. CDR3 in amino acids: CASSLPVTGTGRGTEAFF. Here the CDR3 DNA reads TGTGCCAGCAGTCTACCCGTAACCGGGACAGGGCGCGGCACTGAAGCTTTCTTT. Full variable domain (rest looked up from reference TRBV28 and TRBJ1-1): DVKVTQSSRYLVKRTGEKVFLECVQDMDHENMFWYRQDPGLGLRLIYFSYDVKMKEKGDIPEGYSVSREKKERFSLILESASTNQTSMYLCASSLPVTGTGRGTEAFFGQGTRLTVV.

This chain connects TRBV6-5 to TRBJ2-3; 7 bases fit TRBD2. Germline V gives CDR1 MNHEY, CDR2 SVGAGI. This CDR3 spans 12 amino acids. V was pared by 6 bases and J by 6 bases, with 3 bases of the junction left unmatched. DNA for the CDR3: TGTGCCAGCAGCCTTAGCGGGGATACGCAGTATTTT. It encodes CASSLSGDTQYF.

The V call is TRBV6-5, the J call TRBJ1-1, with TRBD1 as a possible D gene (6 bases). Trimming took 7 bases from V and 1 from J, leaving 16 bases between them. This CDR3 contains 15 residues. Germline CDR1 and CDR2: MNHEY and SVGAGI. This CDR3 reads CASNPLQGPNTEAFF. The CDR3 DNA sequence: TGTGCCAGCAACCCTCTACAGGGCCCGAACACTGAAGCTTTCTTT.

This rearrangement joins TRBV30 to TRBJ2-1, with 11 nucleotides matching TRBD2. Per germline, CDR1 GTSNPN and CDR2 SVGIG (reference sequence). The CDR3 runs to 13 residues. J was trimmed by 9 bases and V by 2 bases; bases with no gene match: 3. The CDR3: CAWSRLAGSEQFF. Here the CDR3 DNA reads TGTGCCTGGAGTAGACTAGCGGGAAGTGAGCAGTTCTTC. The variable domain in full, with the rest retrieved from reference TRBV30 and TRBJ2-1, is SQTIHQWPATLVQPVGSPLSLECTVEGTSNPNLYWYRQAAGRGLQLLFYSVGIGQISSEVPQNLSASRPQDRQFILSSKKLLLSDSGFYLCAWSRLAGSEQFFGPGTRLTVL.

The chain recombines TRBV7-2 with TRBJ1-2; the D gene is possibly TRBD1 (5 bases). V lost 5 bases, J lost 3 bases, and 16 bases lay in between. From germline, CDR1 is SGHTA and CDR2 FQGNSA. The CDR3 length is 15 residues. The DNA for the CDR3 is TGTGCCAGCAGCATCATGGTCGGGGGAGACTATGGCTACACCTTC. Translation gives CASSIMVGGDYGYTF.

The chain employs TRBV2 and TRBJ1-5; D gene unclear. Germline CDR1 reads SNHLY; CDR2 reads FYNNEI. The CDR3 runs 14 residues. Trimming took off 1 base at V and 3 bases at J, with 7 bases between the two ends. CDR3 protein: CASSEGSPNQPQHF. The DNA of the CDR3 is TGTGCCAGCAGTGAAGGCAGTCCCAATCAGCCCCAGCATTTT.

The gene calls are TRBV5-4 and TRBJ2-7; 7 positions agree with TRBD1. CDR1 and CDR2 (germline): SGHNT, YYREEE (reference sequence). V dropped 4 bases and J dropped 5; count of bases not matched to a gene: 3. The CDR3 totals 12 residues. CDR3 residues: CASSVGTDEQYF. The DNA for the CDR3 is TGTGCCAGCAGCGTCGGGACAGACGAGCAGTACTTC.

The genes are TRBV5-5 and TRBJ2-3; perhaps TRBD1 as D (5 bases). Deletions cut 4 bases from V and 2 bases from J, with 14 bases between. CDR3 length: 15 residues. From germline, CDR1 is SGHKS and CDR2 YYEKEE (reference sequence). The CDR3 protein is CASSLQGSLTDTQYF. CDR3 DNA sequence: TGTGCCAGCAGCCTCCAGGGATCCCTCACAGATACGCAGTATTTT.

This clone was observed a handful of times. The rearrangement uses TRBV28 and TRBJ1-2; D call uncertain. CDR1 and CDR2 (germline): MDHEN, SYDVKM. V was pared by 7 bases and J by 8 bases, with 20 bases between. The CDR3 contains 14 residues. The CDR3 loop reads CASMRSLTYGGYTF. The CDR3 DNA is TGTGCCAGCATGCGGTCTCTAACCTATGGGGGCTACACCTTC.

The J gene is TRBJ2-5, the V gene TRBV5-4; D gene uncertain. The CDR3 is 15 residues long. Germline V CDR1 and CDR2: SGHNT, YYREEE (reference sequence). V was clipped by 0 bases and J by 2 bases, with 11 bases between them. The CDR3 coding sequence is TGTGCCAGCAGCTTGGGCTACAGTGAACAAGAGACCCAGTACTTC. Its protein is CASSLGYSEQETQYF.

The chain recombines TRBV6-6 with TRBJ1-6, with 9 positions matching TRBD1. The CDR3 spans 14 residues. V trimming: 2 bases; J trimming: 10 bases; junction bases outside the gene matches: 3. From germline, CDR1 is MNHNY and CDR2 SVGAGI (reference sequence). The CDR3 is CASSYRDRESPLHF. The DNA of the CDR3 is TGTGCCAGCAGTTACAGGGACAGGGAATCACCCCTCCACTTT.

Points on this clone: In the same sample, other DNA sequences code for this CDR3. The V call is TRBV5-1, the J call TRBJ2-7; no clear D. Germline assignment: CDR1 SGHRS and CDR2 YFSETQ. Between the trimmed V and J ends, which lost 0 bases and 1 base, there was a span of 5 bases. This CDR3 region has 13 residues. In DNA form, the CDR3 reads TGCGCCAGCAGCTTGGCCCCTTCCTACGAGCAGTACTTC. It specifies CASSLAPSYEQYF.

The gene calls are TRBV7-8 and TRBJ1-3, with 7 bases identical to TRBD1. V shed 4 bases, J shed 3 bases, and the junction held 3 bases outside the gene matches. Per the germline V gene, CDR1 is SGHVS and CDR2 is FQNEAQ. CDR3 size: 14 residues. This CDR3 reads CASSWRQGGNTIYF. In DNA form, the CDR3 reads TGTGCCAGCAGCTGGCGACAGGGTGGAAACACCATATATTTT.

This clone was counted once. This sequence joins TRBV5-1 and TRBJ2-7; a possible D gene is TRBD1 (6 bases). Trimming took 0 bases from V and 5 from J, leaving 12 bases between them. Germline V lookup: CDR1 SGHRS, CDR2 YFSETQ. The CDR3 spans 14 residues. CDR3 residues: CASSLGQAPNEQYF. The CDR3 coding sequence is TGCGCCAGCAGCTTGGGACAGGCCCCCAACGAGCAGTACTTC.

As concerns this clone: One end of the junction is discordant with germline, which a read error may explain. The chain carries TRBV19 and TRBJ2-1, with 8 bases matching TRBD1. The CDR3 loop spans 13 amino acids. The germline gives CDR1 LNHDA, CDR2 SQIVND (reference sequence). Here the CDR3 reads CASSIQHGQGGLF. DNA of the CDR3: TGTGCCAGTAGTATACAACACGGACAGGGTGGGCTCTTC.

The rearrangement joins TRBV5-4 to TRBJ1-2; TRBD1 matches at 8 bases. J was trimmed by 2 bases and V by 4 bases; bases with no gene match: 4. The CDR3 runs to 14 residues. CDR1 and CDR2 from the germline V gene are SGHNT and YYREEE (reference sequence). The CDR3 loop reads CASSVGQENYGYTF. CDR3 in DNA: TGTGCCAGCAGCGTGGGACAGGAAAACTATGGCTACACCTTC. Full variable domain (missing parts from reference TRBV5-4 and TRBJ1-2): ETGVTQSPTHLIKTRGQQVTLRCSSQSGHNTVSWYQQALGQGPQFIFQYYREEENGRGNFPPRFSGLQFPNYSSELNVNALELDDSALYLCASSVGQENYGYTFGSGTRLTVV.

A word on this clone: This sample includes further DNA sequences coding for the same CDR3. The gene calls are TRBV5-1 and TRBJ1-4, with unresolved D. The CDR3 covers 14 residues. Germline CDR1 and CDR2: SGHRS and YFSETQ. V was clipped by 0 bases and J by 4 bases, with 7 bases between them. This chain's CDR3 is CASSLAGVNEKLFF. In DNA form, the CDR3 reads TGCGCCAGCAGCTTGGCAGGTGTTAATGAAAAACTGTTTTTT. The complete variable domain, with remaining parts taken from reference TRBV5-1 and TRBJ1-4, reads KAGVTQTPRYLIKTRGQQVTLSCSPISGHRSVSWYQQTPGQGLQFLFEYFSETQRNKGNFPGRFSGRQFSNSRSEMNVSTLELGDSALYLCASSLAGVNEKLFFGSGTQLSVL.

The CDR3 DNA follows: TGTGCCGCGACCGCCACCCGGGAGGACAGCTCCTATAATTCACCCCTCCACTTT. Translation gives CAATATREDSSYNSPLHF. The chain has TRBV30 and TRBJ1-6, with a tentative D call TRBD1 (6 bases). Per the germline V gene, CDR1 is GTSNPN and CDR2 is SVGIG (reference sequence). V lost 8 bases and J 0 bases, leaving 23 bases between the germline ends. The CDR3 has 18 residues.

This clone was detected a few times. CDR3 protein: CASSQAGGRVGNTIYF. The CDR3 nucleotides are TGTGCCAGCAGCCAAGCCGGGGGGCGGGTTGGAAACACCATATATTTT. The J gene is TRBJ1-3, the V gene TRBV3-1 (or the pseudogene TRBV3-2), with TRBD1 as a possible D gene (6 bases). Germline values: CDR1 LGHDT, CDR2 YNNKEL (reference sequence). V was trimmed by 1 base and J by 3 bases, leaving 13 bases between them. This CDR3 has 16 residues.

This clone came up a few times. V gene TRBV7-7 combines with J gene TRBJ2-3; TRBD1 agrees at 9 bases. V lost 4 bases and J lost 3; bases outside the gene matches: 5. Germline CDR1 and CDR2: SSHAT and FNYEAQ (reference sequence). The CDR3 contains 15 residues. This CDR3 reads CASSSGTGSTDTQYF. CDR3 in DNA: TGTGCCAGCAGCTCCGGGACAGGGAGTACAGATACGCAGTATTTT.

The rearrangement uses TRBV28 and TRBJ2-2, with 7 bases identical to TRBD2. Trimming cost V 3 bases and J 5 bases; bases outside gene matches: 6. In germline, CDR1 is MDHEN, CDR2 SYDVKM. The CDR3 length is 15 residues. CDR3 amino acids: CASSFRLAGTGELFF. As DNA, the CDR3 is TGTGCCAGCAGTTTCCGACTAGCCGGGACCGGGGAGCTGTTTTTT.

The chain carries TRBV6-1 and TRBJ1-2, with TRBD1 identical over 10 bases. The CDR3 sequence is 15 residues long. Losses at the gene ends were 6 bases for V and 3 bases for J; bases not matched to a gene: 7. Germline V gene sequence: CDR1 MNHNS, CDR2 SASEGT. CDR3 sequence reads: CASRSGTGEDYGYTF. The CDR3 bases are TGTGCCAGCAGATCCGGGACAGGGGAAGACTATGGCTACACCTTC.